This is a list of T cell receptor beta chains from one sample in a study of cytomegalovirus exposure and HLA in healthy donors. The table came from immunoSEQ multiplex PCR; TCRdb's copy has only in-frame clones and leaves some out. The table records tens of thousands of clones, 85% to 95% of them present only once. The specimen was PBMCs. Receptors were obtained from a woman in her late teens or twenties in good health and CMV-seronegative. Both conserved end residues are part of each CDR3. The D gene is left open where the match is weak. The size entry is marked missing in some rows and otherwise reads once, few, many or a size class.

D | J | V | length | size | DNA | CDR3
NA | TRBJ2-3 | TRBV4-1 | 15 | NA | TGCGCCAGCAGCCGGGGTCCTGGACAGACCGATACGCAGTATTTT | CASSRGPGQTDTQYF
NA | TRBJ2-5 | TRBV19 | 15 | NA | TGTGCCAGTAGTATAGTTGGAACAGGTCAAGAGACCCAGTACTTC | CASSIVGTGQETQYF
TRBD1 | TRBJ1-2 | TRBV28 | 15 | NA | TGTGCCAGCAGTTTATATCAGGGGGAAATCTATGGCTACACCTTC | CASSLYQGEIYGYTF
TRBD2 | TRBJ2-1 | TRBV19 | 13 | once | TGTGCCAGTTCGCGGGAGACCTACAATGAGCAGTTCTTC | CASSRETYNEQFF
NA | TRBJ1-1 | TRBV25-1 | 12 | NA | TGTGCCAGCAGTGAATCCGGTGGTGAAGCTTTCTTT | CASSESGGEAFF
NA | TRBJ1-6 | TRBV30 | 15 | NA | TGTGCCTGGAGTGACAGGAGCTCCTATAATTCCCCCCTCCACTTT | CAWSDRSSYNSPLHF
TRBD1 | TRBJ2-2 | TRBV27 | 19 | NA | TGTGCCAGCAGTCCGAGAACAGGGGCCGGACTCGCGAACACCGGGGAGCTGTTTTTT | CASSPRTGAGLANTGELFF
NA | TRBJ1-3 | TRBV27 | 11 | NA | TGTGCCAGCGGGAGAGGAAACACCATATATTTT | CASGRGNTIYF
NA | TRBJ1-1 | TRBV7-2 | 14 | NA | TGTGCCAGCAGCTTAGTAATGGCAGGCACTGAAGCTTTCTTT | CASSLVMAGTEAFF
NA | TRBJ1-5 | TRBV19 | 15 | NA | TGTGCCAGTAGCCCTCCCAGGGGAGAGTATCAGCCCCAGCATTTT | CASSPPRGEYQPQHF
NA | TRBJ1-2 | TRBV30 | 12 | NA | TGTGCTATGGGGACGGGGGGGAATGGCTACACCTTC | CAMGTGGNGYTF
NA | TRBJ1-1 | TRBV7-2 | 15 | NA | TGTGCCAGCAGCTTAGTAAGCGGAACGAACACTGAAGCTTTCTTT | CASSLVSGTNTEAFF
TRBD1 | TRBJ1-2 | TRBV10-3 | 14 | NA | TGTGCCACCACCAACAGGGGTGATCACTATGGCTACACCTTC | CATTNRGDHYGYTF
NA | TRBJ1-1 | TRBV5-5 | 14 | NA | TGTGCCAGCAGCTTAACGTTCGGGGGTACTGAAGCTTTCTTT | CASSLTFGGTEAFF
NA | TRBJ1-4 | TRBV4-3 | 15 | NA | TGCGCCAGCAGCCAAGTTCGACACCGTAATGAAAAACTGTTTTTT | CASSQVRHRNEKLFF
TRBD2 | TRBJ2-7 | TRBV19 | 15 | NA | TGTGCCAGTAGCCGAGAGTCTAGCGGATCCTACGAGCAGTACTTC | CASSRESSGSYEQYF
NA | TRBJ2-7 | TRBV30 | 12 | NA | TGTGCCTGGACAGATCCAACCTACGAGCAGTACTTC | CAWTDPTYEQYF
TRBD1 | TRBJ1-1 | TRBV11-1 | 14 | NA | TGTGCCAGCAGCTTCGACAGGGGGCGGACTGAAGCTTTCTTT | CASSFDRGRTEAFF
TRBD1 | TRBJ1-1 | TRBV14 | 15 | NA | TGTGCCAGCAGCCAGGGGGACAGGGGGAACACTGAAGCTTTCTTT | CASSQGDRGNTEAFF
TRBD2 | TRBJ2-3 | TRBV18 | 18 | NA | TGTGCCAGCACAGGACTAGCGGGAGTTTCACTGTCAGCAGATACGCAGTATTTT | CASTGLAGVSLSADTQYF
TRBD1 | TRBJ1-2 | TRBV10-3 | 15 | NA | TGTGCCACCATAATTCGGACAGGGGGCGTCTATGGCTACACCTTC | CATIIRTGGVYGYTF
TRBD1 | TRBJ2-3 | TRBV7-3 | 15 | NA | TGTGCCAGCAGCTCTGGGACAGGGGGGACAGATACGCAGTATTTT | CASSSGTGGTDTQYF